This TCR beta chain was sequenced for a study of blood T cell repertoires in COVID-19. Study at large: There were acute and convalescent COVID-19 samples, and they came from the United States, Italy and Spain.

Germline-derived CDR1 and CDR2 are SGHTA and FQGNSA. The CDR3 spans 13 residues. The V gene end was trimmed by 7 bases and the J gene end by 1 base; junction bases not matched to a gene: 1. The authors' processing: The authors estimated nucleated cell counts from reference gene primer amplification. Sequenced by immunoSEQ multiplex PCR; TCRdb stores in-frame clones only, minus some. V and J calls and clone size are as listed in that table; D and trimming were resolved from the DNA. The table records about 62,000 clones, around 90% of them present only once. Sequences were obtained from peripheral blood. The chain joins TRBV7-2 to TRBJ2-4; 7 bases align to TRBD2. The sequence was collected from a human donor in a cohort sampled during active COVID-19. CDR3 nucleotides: TGTGCCAGCACGGGGGGTGCCAAAAACATTCAGTACTTC. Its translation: CASTGGAKNIQYF. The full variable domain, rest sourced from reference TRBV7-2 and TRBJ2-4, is GAGVSQSPSNKVTEKGKDVELRCDPISGHTALYWYRQSLGQGLEFLIYFQGNSAPDKSGLPSDRFSAERTGGSVSTLTIQRTQQEDSAVYLCASTGGAKNIQYFGAGTRLSVL.